These T cell receptor beta chains were read from a single sample in a study of T cell changes during pregnancy in multiple sclerosis. Sequenced by immunoSEQ multiplex PCR; TCRdb stores in-frame clones only, minus some. The sample has about 13,000 clones; 85% to 90% are singletons. Sequencing was performed on CD8+ T cells from peripheral blood mononuclear cells, taken after pregnancy. Receptor source: a female donor in good health, enrolled as a control in a pregnancy study. CDR3s include the opening cysteine and the closing phenylalanine or tryptophan.

TRBV7-9 CASSLDRTEQYF
TRBV4-2 CASSQSKQGNYGYTF
TRBV9 CASSTLQVANTEAFF
TRBV5-4 CASSADGRADTQYF
TRBV5-6 CASRVEPSGYTGELFF
TRBV29-1 CSVEEASGGRLGNEQFF
TRBV4-3 CASSQALAGYEQYF
TRBV15 CATSRGTGGSYEQYF
TRBV6-1 CASSEALEGRKGEQFF
TRBV19 CASSLAVRYEQYF
TRBV6-5 CASSPQGSREQYF